This T cell receptor beta chain was recovered during a study of metastatic and nonmetastatic thyroid tumors (TCRdb year 2020). Looking at the study overall: For patients with malignant and with benign thyroid disease, the researchers compared repertoires between peripheral blood samples and tumor or nodule tissue samples. What the work shows at the level of the full study, not this receptor alone: In both blood and tumor samples, malignant tumors were reported to have significantly higher TCR beta diversity than benign nodules.

Receptor amplification or capture employed PCR. TCRdb names Illumina HiSeq 4000 as the instrument used. High-throughput sequencing was used to profile the TCR beta-chain CDR3 region of every patient. As for the authors' bioinformatics: Drawing on CDR3 differences between clinicopathological groups, the researchers built a classifier meant to tell apart patients with distant-metastatic papillary thyroid cancer. The Shannon index was used to assess repertoire diversity, and the Morisita-Horn index was used to assess tumor-blood repertoire similarity. In-frame beta chains were kept once TCRdb had trimmed the public reads at Q25 with fastp and called clones with MiXCR. These V and J calls originate from TCRdb's pipeline instead of the authors' own analysis. Recorded for this sample are tens of thousands of clones; approximately 44% of them occurred a single time. The ten biggest clones cover approximately 25% of the sample.

This clone was detected only a few times. Its antigen has not been determined. Per-base quality was not reported, and no clone a single base away is much larger than it. The CDR3, cysteine through phenylalanine, is 17 amino acids long. Only the CDR3 DNA stays, 51 bases, in frame from base 1. The germline V gene (reference sequence) provides CDR1 SGHNT and CDR2 YYREEE. V sheds 1 base and J sheds 1 base, leaving 17 bases between their ends. Before undergoing thyroid surgery, none of the patients had been given any kind of treatment. The study retrospectively analysed patient clinical samples collected from about 2012 to 2019 using T-cell receptor beta sequencing.

Here the chain combines TRBV5-4 and TRBJ1-1, with the identity of the D gene unclear. Sequencing was performed on tumor tissue. This clonotype was sampled from a male donor with papillary thyroid cancer or a benign thyroid nodule (not recorded which). Some clones in this sample may be carry-over from other donors' samples. DNA sequence: TGTGCCAGCAGCTTGAGGGAGTTAATTTTAAGGAACACTGAAGCTTTCTTT. Protein translation: CASSLRELILRNTEAFF.